The 29 T cell receptor beta chains below come from one sample, sequenced in a study of cytomegalovirus exposure and HLA in healthy donors. The PCR had 60 Vbeta and 13 Jbeta primers. Assay used: immunoSEQ multiplex PCR; TCRdb lists only in-frame clones, some missing. Its clone listing holds tens of thousands of clones. The source material was PBMCs. The receptors were gathered from a man aged 45-60 years in good health and CMV-seropositive.

The rearrangement joins TRBV7-6 to TRBJ2-5, with D tentatively TRBD1 (6 bases). Germline V gene lookup returns CDR1 SGHVS and CDR2 FNYEAQ. V was trimmed by 5 bases and J by 2 bases, leaving 12 bases between them. This CDR3 is built from 14 residues. The CDR3 reads CASSQQGPQETQYF. Written as DNA, the CDR3 is TGTGCCAGCAGCCAACAGGGCCCTCAAGAGACCCAGTACTTC.

The chain carries TRBV10-2 and TRBJ2-1; 10 bases fit TRBD1. J was trimmed by 1 base and V by 6 bases; bases with no gene match: 6. In germline, CDR1 is WSHSY, CDR2 SAAADI. This CDR3 comprises 16 residues. The CDR3 DNA reads TGCGCCAGCAGCCTCCCGGGACAGGGGTCCTACAATGAGCAGTTCTTC. Protein sequence: CASSLPGQGSYNEQFF.

The chain combines TRBV4-1 with TRBJ1-1, with D maybe TRBD1 (5 bases). CDR1 and CDR2 (germline): MGHRA, YSYEKL. V lost 0 bases to trimming and J lost 6 bases, with 11 bases between them. The CDR3 spans 14 residues. This CDR3 is CASSQDRQRPEAFF. CDR3 DNA sequence: TGCGCCAGCAGCCAAGACCGACAGCGCCCTGAAGCTTTCTTT.

The rearrangement joins TRBV30 to TRBJ1-5; D remains ambiguous. The V and J ends lost 0 bases and 5 bases respectively, with 8 bases between them. The germline V gene encodes CDR1 GTSNPN and CDR2 SVGIG (reference sequence). This CDR3 comprises 13 residues. The CDR3 DNA reads TGTGCCTGGAGTGTGGCAGATTATCAGCCCCAGCATTTT. Amino acid sequence: CAWSVADYQPQHF.

The genes are TRBV6-5 and TRBJ1-5; 8 nucleotides agree with TRBD1. With 6 bases clipped from V and 7 bases from J, the junction kept 5 bases outside the gene matches. Germline V lookup: CDR1 MNHEY, CDR2 SVGAGI. The CDR3 is 13 residues long. The CDR3 nucleotides are TGTGCCAGCAGGACAGGGGTTGGACAGCCCCAGCATTTT. Its protein product is CASRTGVGQPQHF.

This chain joins TRBV4-3 and TRBJ2-3, with a tentative D call TRBD2 (5 bases). Trimming removed 4 bases from V and 3 bases from J, with 14 bases in between. Germline loops: CDR1 LGHNA, CDR2 YSLEER. The CDR3 runs 15 residues. CDR3 region: CASSLDHEGTDTQYF. CDR3 bases: TGCGCCAGCAGCCTTGACCATGAGGGTACAGATACGCAGTATTTT.

The genes are TRBV27 and TRBJ2-7; 9 positions agree with TRBD1. The CDR3 is made up of 15 amino acids. J was trimmed by 2 bases and V by 6 bases; bases with no gene match: 8. Germline V lookup: CDR1 MNHEY, CDR2 SMNVEV (reference sequence). The CDR3, as DNA: TGTGCCAGCAGACGCTCCGGGACAGGGCCCTACGAGCAGTACTTC. Amino acids: CASRRSGTGPYEQYF.

This chain links TRBV6-1 with TRBJ2-7; 9 bases fit TRBD1. CDR3 length: 14 amino acids. V lost 8 bases and J lost 3; bases outside the gene matches: 8. Germline V CDR1 and CDR2: MNHNS, SASEGT. CDR3 nucleotides: TGTGCCAGCGTCCGGGACAGGGCGGACTACGAGCAGTACTTC. Its translation: CASVRDRADYEQYF.

The chain employs TRBV6-5 and TRBJ2-1; tentative D call: TRBD2 (5 bases). Germline lookup yields CDR1 MNHEY and CDR2 SVGAGI. Trimming cost V 4 bases and J 13 bases, with 14 bases left between them. This CDR3 region has 12 residues. CDR3: CASSSAQRRQFF. The CDR3 nucleotides read TGTGCCAGCAGTTCGGCCCAGCGGAGACAGTTCTTC.

The chain combines TRBV10-3 with TRBJ1-1, with 7 bases fitting TRBD1. The CDR3 loop spans 13 amino acids. Trimming at V came to 6 bases and at J to 4 bases, leaving 5 bases not matched to a gene. Looked up from germline, CDR1 is ENHRY and CDR2 is SYGVKD. This CDR3 is CAIRTGVGTEAFF. Written as DNA, the CDR3 is TGTGCCATCAGAACAGGGGTCGGCACTGAAGCTTTCTTT.

The V gene is TRBV30, the J gene TRBJ2-2, with D tentatively TRBD2 (7 bases). Germline V lookup: CDR1 GTSNPN, CDR2 SVGIG (reference sequence). This CDR3 region has 14 residues. Trimming pared 4 bases from V and 6 bases from J, leaving 15 bases between. CDR3 region: CAWMGGALAGELFF. CDR3 sequence (DNA): TGTGCCTGGATGGGGGGGGCGCTGGCCGGGGAGCTGTTTTTT.

The chain links TRBV29-1 to TRBJ2-1, with a possible D match to TRBD2 (6 bases). The CDR3 is 11 residues long. The V end was cut by 5 bases, the J end by 10 bases, with 12 bases between. The germline V gene encodes CDR1 SQVTM and CDR2 ANQGSEA. The CDR3 loop reads CSVSEGPEQFF. In DNA, the CDR3 is TGCAGCGTTTCGGAGGGCCCCGAGCAGTTCTTC.

The chain links TRBV7-6 to TRBJ1-2; the match to TRBD1 covers 9 bases. Unmatched junction bases numbered 6, after V lost 5 bases and J lost 5 bases. Germline V lookup: CDR1 SGHVS, CDR2 FNYEAQ. The CDR3 covers 14 residues. CDR3 sequence reads: CASSPTGGSYGYTF. CDR3 DNA sequence: TGTGCCAGCAGCCCAACAGGGGGCTCATATGGCTACACCTTC.

This chain links TRBV18 with TRBJ2-7; D may be TRBD1 (6 bases). The CDR3 runs 13 residues. CDR1 is KGHSH and CDR2 is LQKENI in the germline V gene. V shed 5 bases and J shed 6 bases, with 14 bases lying between them. The CDR3 is CASSLRTVSEQYV. CDR3 coding DNA: TGTGCCAGCTCATTACGGACAGTCTCCGAGCAGTACGTC.

The CDR3 DNA reads as TGCAGCGTTGGCGGGAGTGGTGGAGATACGCAGTATTTT. This gives the protein CSVGGSGGDTQYF. The genes are TRBV29-1 and TRBJ2-3; TRBD2 matches 7 bases. After removal of 4 bases from V and 5 bases from J, the junction contained 6 bases not matched to a gene. The CDR3 covers 13 residues. Germline CDR1 and CDR2: SQVTM and ANQGSEA.

This chain links TRBV6-5 with TRBJ2-1; D not certain. Germline CDR1 is MNHEY and CDR2 is SVGAGI. Trimming took off 0 bases at V and 13 bases at J, with 10 bases between the two ends. The CDR3 runs to 12 residues. The chain's CDR3 is CASSYSRSPQFF. The CDR3 DNA reads as TGTGCCAGCAGTTACTCGAGGAGTCCACAGTTCTTC.

Turning to this clone: At one of its ends the junction is not consistent with the germline gene, which may arise from a read error. The gene calls are TRBV7-7 and TRBJ2-5; 9 bases are shared with TRBD2. The CDR3 is made up of 15 amino acids. Germline V gene sequence: CDR1 SSHAT, CDR2 FNYEAQ (reference sequence). The CDR3 region has the DNA TGTGCTAGCACGCACGGGGGTAGCGGGAGAGAGACCCAGTACTTC. Translated, it gives CASTHGGSGRETQYF.

The chain employs TRBV4-1 and TRBJ2-1; unclear D gene. The length of the CDR3 is 16 residues. Germline CDR1 and CDR2: MGHRA and YSYEKL. V was cut by 3 bases and J by 3 bases, with 15 bases left in between. The CDR3, as DNA: TGCGCCAGCAGCCATATGACGGCCCGGAGCTACAATGAGCAGTTCTTC. It codes for CASSHMTARSYNEQFF.

This chain uses TRBV5-1 with TRBJ2-2; the match to TRBD1 covers 12 bases. Germline lookup yields CDR1 SGHRS and CDR2 YFSETQ. Unmatched junction bases numbered 5, after V lost 4 bases and J lost 7 bases. The CDR3 loop spans 15 amino acids. DNA for the CDR3: TGCGCCAGCAGCGTGGGACAGGGGGCGTTCGGGGAGCTGTTTTTT. This gives the protein CASSVGQGAFGELFF.

J is TRBJ1-2 and V is TRBV5-1; 9 bases align to TRBD1. The germline CDR1 and CDR2 sequences are SGHRS and YFSETQ. There are 15 residues in the CDR3. The V and J ends lost 0 bases and 8 bases, in that order; junction bases with no gene match: 8. CDR3 protein: CASSLDAGTGWGYTF. The CDR3 DNA is TGCGCCAGCAGCTTGGATGCCGGGACAGGGTGGGGCTACACCTTC. The variable domain in full, completed from reference TRBV5-1 and TRBJ1-2, reads KAGVTQTPRYLIKTRGQQVTLSCSPISGHRSVSWYQQTPGQGLQFLFEYFSETQRNKGNFPGRFSGRQFSNSRSEMNVSTLELGDSALYLCASSLDAGTGWGYTFGSGTRLTVV.

This chain links TRBV18 with TRBJ2-1; TRBD1 aligns across 10 bases. The germline gives CDR1 KGHSH, CDR2 LQKENI. The CDR3 sequence is 17 residues long. V dropped 6 bases and J dropped 5; count of bases not matched to a gene: 13. The CDR3 DNA reads as TGTGCCAGCTCGTCCCGGGCTAGGGACAGGGGAAACAATGAGCAGTTCTTC. Translating it yields CASSSRARDRGNNEQFF.

This chain connects TRBV7-2 to TRBJ2-7; TRBD1 aligns across 9 bases. CDR1 is SGHTA and CDR2 is FQGNSA in the germline V gene. The V gene end was trimmed by 4 bases and the J gene end by 3 bases; junction bases not matched to a gene: 4. There are 14 residues in the CDR3. CDR3 amino acids: CASSSGQGRYEQYF. DNA of the CDR3: TGTGCCAGCAGCTCGGGACAGGGACGCTACGAGCAGTACTTC.

This chain uses TRBV30 with TRBJ1-2; 10 bases map to TRBD1. The length of the CDR3 is 15 residues. V shed 4 bases, J shed 3 bases, and the junction held 8 bases outside the gene matches. Germline CDR1 reads GTSNPN; CDR2 reads SVGIG (reference sequence). CDR3 residues: CAWTLTGTGDYGYTF. CDR3 DNA sequence: TGTGCCTGGACCCTAACCGGGACAGGGGACTATGGCTACACCTTC.

The rearrangement links TRBV7-8 to TRBJ2-1; 7 bases line up with TRBD1. Trimming cost V 6 bases and J 8 bases; bases outside gene matches: 4. CDR1 SGHVS and CDR2 FQNEAQ come from the germline V gene. The CDR3 is 12 amino acids. In DNA, the CDR3 is TGTGCCAGCAGACGACAGGGCGATGAGCAGTTCTTC. As protein: CASRRQGDEQFF.

V usage is TRBV18 and J usage is TRBJ2-1; D is undetermined. This CDR3 has 12 residues. The ends were cut back, 2 bases at V and 10 bases at J, with 9 bases in the middle. CDR1 is KGHSH and CDR2 is LQKENI in the germline V gene. CDR3 coding DNA: TGTGCCAGCTCACCAGTATCAGGCGAGCAGTTCTTC. It translates to CASSPVSGEQFF.

The rearrangement links TRBV7-2 to TRBJ2-7; 10 nucleotides match TRBD1. CDR1 SGHTA and CDR2 FQGNSA come from the germline V gene. The CDR3 sequence is 15 residues long. Germline trimming cut 2 bases from V and 5 bases from J; bases unmatched to any gene: 6. The CDR3, as DNA: TGTGCCAGCAGCTTATCCGGGACAGGGGCCAACGAGCAGTACTTC. Translation gives CASSLSGTGANEQYF.

This sequence joins TRBV7-9 and TRBJ2-3; 9 bases line up with TRBD2. J was trimmed by 2 bases and V by 4 bases; bases with no gene match: 7. The germline CDR1 and CDR2 sequences are SEHNR and FQNEAQ (reference sequence). The CDR3 extends over 16 amino acids. The CDR3 region is CASSSPTSGITDTQYF. For the CDR3, the DNA is TGTGCCAGCAGCTCCCCGACTAGCGGAATCACAGATACGCAGTATTTT.

The genes are TRBV30 and TRBJ1-5; D not resolved. The CDR3 loop spans 15 amino acids. The V and J ends lost 1 base and 3 bases respectively, with 13 bases between them. Germline CDR1 GTSNPN, CDR2 SVGIG (reference sequence). The CDR3 coding sequence is TGTGCCTGGAGTGGCAAACAAGATCACAATCAGCCCCAGCATTTT. Protein sequence: CAWSGKQDHNQPQHF. Supplemented by reference TRBV30 and TRBJ1-5, the full variable domain reads SQTIHQWPATLVQPVGSPLSLECTVEGTSNPNLYWYRQAAGRGLQLLFYSVGIGQISSEVPQNLSASRPQDRQFILSSKKLLLSDSGFYLCAWSGKQDHNQPQHFGDGTRLSIL.

CDR3 sequence (DNA): TGTGCCAGCAGTGCCTTAGAGGTTGGGGAGACCCAGTACTTC. Translated: CASSALEVGETQYF. The chain recombines TRBV2 with TRBJ2-5; no firm D call. V was pared by 4 bases and J by 5 bases, with 14 bases between. Per germline, CDR1 SNHLY and CDR2 FYNNEI. This CDR3 region has 14 residues.